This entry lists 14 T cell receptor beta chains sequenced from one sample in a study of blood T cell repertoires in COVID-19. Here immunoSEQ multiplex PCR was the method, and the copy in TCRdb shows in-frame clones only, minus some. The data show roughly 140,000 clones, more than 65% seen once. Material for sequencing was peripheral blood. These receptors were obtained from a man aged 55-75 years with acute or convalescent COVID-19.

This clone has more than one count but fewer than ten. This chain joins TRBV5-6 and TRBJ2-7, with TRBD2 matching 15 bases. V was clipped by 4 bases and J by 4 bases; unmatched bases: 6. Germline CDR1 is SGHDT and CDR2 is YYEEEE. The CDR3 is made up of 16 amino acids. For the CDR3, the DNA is TGTGCCAGCAGCCCCGGACTAGCGGGAGGGCATTACGAGCAGTACTTC. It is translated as CASSPGLAGGHYEQYF.

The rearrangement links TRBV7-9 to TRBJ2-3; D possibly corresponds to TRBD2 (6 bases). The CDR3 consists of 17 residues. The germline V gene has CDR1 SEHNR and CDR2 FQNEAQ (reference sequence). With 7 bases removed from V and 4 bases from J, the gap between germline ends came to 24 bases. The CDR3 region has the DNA TGTGCCAGCATCCCCGGGGCTGGGGAGGCCGGGGCAGATACGCAGTATTTT. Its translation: CASIPGAGEAGADTQYF.

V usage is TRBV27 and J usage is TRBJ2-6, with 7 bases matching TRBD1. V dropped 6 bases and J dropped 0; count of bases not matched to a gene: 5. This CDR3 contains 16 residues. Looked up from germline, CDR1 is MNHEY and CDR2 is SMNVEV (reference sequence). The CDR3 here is CASSRDSFSGANVLTF. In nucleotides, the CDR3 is TGTGCCAGCAGCCGGGACAGCTTCTCTGGGGCCAACGTCCTGACTTTC.

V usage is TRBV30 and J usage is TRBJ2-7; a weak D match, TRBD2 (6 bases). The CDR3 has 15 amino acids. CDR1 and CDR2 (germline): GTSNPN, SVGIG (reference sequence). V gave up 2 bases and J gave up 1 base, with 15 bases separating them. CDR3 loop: CAWSPPQEGSYEQYF. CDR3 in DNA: TGTGCCTGGAGTCCCCCACAGGAGGGGTCCTACGAGCAGTACTTC.

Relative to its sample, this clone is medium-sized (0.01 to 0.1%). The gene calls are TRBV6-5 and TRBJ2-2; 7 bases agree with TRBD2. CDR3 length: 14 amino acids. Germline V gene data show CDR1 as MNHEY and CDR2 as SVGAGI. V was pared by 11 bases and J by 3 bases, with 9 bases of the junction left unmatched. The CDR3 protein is CAASGTHDTGELFF. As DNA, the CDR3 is TGTGCCGCAAGCGGGACCCACGACACCGGGGAGCTGTTTTTT.

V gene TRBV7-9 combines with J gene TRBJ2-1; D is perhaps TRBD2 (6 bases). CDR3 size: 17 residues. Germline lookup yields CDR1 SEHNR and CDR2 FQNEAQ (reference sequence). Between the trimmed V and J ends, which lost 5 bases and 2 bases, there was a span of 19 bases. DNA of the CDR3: TGTGCCAGCAGCCCCTCTTTGGGTAGCGGCACCTACAATGAGCAGTTCTTC. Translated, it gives CASSPSLGSGTYNEQFF.

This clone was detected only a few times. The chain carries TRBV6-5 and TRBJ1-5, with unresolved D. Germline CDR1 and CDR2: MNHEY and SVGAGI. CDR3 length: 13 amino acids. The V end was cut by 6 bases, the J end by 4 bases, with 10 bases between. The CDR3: CASRNRRNQPQHF. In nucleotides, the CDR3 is TGTGCCAGCAGGAACAGACGTAATCAGCCCCAGCATTTT.

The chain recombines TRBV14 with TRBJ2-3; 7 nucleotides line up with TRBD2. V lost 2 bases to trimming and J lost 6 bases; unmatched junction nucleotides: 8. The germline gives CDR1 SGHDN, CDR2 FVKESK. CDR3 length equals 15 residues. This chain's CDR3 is CASSQPGGRGDTQYF. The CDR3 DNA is TGTGCCAGCAGCCAACCTGGCGGGAGAGGGGATACGCAGTATTTT. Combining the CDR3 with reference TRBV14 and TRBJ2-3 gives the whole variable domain EAGVTQFPSHSVIEKGQTVTLRCDPISGHDNLYWYRRVMGKEIKFLLHFVKESKQDESGMPNNRFLAERTGGTYSTLKVQPAELEDSGVYFCASSQPGGRGDTQYFGPGTRLTVL.

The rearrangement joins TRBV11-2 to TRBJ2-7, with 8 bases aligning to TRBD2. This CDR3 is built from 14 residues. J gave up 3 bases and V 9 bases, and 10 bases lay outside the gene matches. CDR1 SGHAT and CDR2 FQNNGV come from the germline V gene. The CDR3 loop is CASNPQSGSYEQYF. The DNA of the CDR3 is TGTGCCAGTAATCCCCAAAGCGGGAGCTACGAGCAGTACTTC.

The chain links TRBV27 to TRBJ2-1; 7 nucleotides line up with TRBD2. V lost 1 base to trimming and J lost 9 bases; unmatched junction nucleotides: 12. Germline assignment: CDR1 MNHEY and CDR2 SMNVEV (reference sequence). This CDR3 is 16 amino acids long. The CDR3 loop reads CASSLLAGVIPREQFF. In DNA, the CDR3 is TGTGCCAGCAGTTTATTGGCGGGAGTTATCCCCCGTGAGCAGTTCTTC.

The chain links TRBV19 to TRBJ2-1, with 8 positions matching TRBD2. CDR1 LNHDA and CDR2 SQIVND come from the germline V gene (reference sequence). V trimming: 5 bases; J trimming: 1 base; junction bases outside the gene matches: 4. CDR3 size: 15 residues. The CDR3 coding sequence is TGTGCCAGTAGTCCGAGCGGGAGTTCCTACAATGAGCAGTTCTTC. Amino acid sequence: CASSPSGSSYNEQFF.

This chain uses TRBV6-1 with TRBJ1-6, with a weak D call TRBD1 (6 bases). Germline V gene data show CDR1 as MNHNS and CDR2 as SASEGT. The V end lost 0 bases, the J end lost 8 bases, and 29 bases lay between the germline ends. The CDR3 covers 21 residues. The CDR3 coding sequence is TGTGCCAGCAGTGAAGCAATGCGGGCAGGGGTAGTCGGGGTTAGAGATTCACCCCTCCACTTT. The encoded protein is CASSEAMRAGVVGVRDSPLHF.

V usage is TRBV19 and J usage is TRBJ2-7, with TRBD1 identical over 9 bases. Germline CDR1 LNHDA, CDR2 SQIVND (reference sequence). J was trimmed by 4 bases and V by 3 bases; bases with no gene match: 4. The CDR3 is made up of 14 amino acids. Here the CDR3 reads CASSIGQGWYEQYF. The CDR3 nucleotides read TGTGCCAGTAGTATTGGACAGGGGTGGTACGAGCAGTACTTC.

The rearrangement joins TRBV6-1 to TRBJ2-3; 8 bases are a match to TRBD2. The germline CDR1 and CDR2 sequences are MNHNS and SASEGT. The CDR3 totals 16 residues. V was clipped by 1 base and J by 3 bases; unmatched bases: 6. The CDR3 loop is CASSEVERERTDTQYF. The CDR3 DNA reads TGTGCCAGCAGTGAAGTGGAGCGGGAGAGGACAGATACGCAGTATTTT.